Sequencing of this TCR beta chain was carried out in a study of human T cells and chemical hapten exposure. A few counts support this clonotype. A single record per CDR3 protein comes from TCRdb applying MiXCR to the RACE reads. This table holds 190,000 or so distinct CDR3 sequences, about 22% found once. Per germline, CDR1 SGHTA and CDR2 FQGTGA. Trimming left V 0 bases short and J 9 bases short, with 9 bases between. This CDR3 region has 13 residues. Time point indicated: patch test 3, about 24 weeks after DPC sensitization. Treatment described: therapeutic diphenylcyclopropenone sensitization with weekly scalp DPC.

The source is a middle-aged woman with alopecia areata. Some clones in this sample may be carry-over from other donors' samples. This chain uses TRBV7-3 with TRBJ2-1; D tentatively reads TRBD1 or TRBD2 (6 bases each). The sample in question was whole blood, obtained in connection with sensitization to the hapten diphenylcyclopropenone (DPC). The CDR3 DNA follows: TGTGCCAGCAGCTTAACAAAGGGGGGTGAGCAGTTCTTC. It yields the protein CASSLTKGGEQFF.